This T cell receptor (beta chain) appears in the sequencing data of a study of breast tumors, draining lymph nodes, adjacent tissues. TCRdb re-called the multiplex PCR reads with MiXCR, one entry per CDR3 protein. In the table there are fewer than 25,000 distinct CDR3 sequences, around 68% of which are singletons. This clonotype ranks as medium-sized. The trim removed 3 bases at V and 3 bases at J, leaving 13 bases unmatched. Germline V gene lookup returns CDR1 LNHDA and CDR2 SQIVND (reference sequence). The CDR3 has 18 amino acids. J is TRBJ1-2 and V is TRBV19, with TRBD1 matching 10 bases. The sample taken for sequencing was tumor-adjacent breast tissue. This TCR derives from a female donor with breast cancer. Some clones in this sample may be carry-over from other donors' samples. The CDR3 region is CASSMGGQGRSSDYGYTF. CDR3 DNA: TGTGCCAGTAGTATGGGGGGACAGGGGAGGTCCTCTGACTATGGCTACACCTTC.